This TCR beta chain was recovered during a study of Ad26.COV2.S vaccination and SARS-CoV-2 variants. The treatment: 19 received Ad26.COV2.S at low or high dose, single or two shots; about 5 received placebo; per-sample allocation not given. Samples came from day 63 after the first vaccine or placebo injection. V was cut by 3 bases and J by 6 bases, with 12 bases left in between. The CDR3 sequence is 13 residues long. Germline CDR1 is MNHNS and CDR2 is SASEGT. This table comes from immunoSEQ multiplex PCR, and its TCRdb copy is limited to in-frame clones, with some not included. Altogether about 370,000 clones are present, 70% to 90% being singletons, with the ten largest covering approximately 3.7%.

The chain has TRBV6-1 and TRBJ2-7; D might be TRBD1 or TRBD2, each matching 5 bases. The input for sequencing was peripheral blood, taken in a trial of Ad26.COV2.S vaccine versus placebo. The source is a person aged 18-65 years who received the Ad26.COV2.S COVID-19 vaccine or a placebo. The CDR3 region has the DNA TGTGCCAGCAGTGATGGGACCGGTTTCGAGCAGTACTTC. Its translation is CASSDGTGFEQYF.